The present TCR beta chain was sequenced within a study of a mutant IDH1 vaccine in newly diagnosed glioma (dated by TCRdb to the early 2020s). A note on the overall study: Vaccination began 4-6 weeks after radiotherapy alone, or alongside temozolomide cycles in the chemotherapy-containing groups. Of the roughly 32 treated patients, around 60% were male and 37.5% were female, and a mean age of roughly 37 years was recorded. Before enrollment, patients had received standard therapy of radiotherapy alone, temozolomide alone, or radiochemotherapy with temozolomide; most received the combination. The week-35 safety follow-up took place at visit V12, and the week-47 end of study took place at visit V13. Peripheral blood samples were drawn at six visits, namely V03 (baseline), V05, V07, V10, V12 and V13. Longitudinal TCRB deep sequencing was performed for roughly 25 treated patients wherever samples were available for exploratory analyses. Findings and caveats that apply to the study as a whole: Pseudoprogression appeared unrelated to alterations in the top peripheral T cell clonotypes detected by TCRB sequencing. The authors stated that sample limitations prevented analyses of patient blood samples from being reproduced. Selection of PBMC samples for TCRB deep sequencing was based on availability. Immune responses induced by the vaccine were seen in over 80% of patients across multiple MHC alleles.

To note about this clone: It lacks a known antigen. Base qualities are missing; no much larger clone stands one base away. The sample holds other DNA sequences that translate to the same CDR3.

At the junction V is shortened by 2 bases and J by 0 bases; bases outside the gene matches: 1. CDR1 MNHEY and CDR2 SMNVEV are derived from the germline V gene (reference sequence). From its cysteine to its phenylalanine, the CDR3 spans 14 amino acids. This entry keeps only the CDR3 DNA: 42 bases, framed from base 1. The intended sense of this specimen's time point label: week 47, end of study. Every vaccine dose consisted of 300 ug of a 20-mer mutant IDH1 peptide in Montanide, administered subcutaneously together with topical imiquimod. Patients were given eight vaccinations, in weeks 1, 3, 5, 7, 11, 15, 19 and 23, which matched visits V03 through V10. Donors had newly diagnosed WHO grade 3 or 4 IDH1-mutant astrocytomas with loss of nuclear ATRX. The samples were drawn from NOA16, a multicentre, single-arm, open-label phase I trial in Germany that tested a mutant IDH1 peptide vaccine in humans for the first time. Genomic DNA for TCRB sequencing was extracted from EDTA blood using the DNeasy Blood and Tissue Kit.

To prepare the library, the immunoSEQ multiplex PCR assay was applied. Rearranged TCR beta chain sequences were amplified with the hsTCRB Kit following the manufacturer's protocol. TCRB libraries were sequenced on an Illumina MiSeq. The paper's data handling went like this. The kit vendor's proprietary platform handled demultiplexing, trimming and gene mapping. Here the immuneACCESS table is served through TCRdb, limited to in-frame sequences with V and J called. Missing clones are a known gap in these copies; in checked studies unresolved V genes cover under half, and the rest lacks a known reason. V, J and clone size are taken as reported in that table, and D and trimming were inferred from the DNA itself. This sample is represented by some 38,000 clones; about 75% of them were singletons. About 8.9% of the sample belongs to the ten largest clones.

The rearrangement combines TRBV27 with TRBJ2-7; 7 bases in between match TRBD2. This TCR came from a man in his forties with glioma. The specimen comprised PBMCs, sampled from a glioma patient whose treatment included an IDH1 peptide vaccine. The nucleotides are TGTGCCAGCAGTTTAGGCGGGAGCTCCTACGAGCAGTACTTC. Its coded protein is CASSLGGSSYEQYF.